The TCR beta chain described here comes from a study of control samples from healthy donors and cancer patients. Clones were sequenced by immunoSEQ multiplex PCR, and TCRdb holds only the in-frame ones, with some missing. Of some 140,000 clones listed, over 85% were seen once; the top ten hold approximately 5.7%. This CDR3 has 12 residues. V lost 7 bases and J lost 9, with 14 bases in between. CDR1 and CDR2 (germline): MNHEY, SMNVEV (reference sequence). The clonotype comes from a man aged 40-50 years in good health. The sample was blood. The V and J genes are TRBV27 and TRBJ2-3, with no clear D. CDR3 in amino acids: CASISPRGTQYF. For the CDR3, the DNA is TGTGCCAGCATCTCTCCCCGTGGGACGCAGTATTTT.